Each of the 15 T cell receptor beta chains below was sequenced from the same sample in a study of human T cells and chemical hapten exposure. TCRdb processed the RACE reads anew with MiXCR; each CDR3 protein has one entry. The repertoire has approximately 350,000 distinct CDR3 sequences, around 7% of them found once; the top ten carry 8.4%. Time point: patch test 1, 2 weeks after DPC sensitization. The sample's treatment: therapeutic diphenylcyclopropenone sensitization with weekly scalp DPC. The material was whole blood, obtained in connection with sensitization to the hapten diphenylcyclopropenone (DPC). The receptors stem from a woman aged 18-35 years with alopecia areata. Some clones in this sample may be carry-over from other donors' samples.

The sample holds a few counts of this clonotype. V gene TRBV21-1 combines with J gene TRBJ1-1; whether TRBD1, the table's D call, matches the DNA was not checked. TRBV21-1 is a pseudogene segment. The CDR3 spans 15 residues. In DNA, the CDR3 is TGTGCCAGCAGCAACCAGAAACAGGGATTCACTGAAGCTTTCTTT. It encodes CASSNQKQGFTEAFF.

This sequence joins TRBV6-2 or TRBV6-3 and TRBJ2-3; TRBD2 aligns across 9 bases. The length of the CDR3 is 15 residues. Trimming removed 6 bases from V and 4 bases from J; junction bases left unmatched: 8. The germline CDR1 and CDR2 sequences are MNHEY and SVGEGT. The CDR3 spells CASRTSRLAADTQYF. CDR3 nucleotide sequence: TGTGCCAGCAGAACTAGTCGACTAGCGGCAGATACGCAGTATTTT.

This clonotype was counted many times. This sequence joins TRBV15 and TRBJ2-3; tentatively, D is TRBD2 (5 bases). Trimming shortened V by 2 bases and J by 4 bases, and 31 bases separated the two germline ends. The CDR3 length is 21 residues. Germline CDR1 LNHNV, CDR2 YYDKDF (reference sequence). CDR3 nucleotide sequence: TGTGCCACCAGCAGATACTTCGACGGGGTCAGTGACTCTCACTCGGCAGATACGCAGTATTTT. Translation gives CATSRYFDGVSDSHSADTQYF.

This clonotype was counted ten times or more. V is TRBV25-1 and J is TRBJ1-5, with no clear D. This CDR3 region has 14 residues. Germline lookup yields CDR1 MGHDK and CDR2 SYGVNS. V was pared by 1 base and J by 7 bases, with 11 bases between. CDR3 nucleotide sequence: TGTGCCAGCAGTGAATCCTGGGAGAGCCAGCCCCAGCATTTT. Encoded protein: CASSESWESQPQHF.

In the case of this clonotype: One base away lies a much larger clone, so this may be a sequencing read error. CDR3 bases: TGCAGTGCTAGAGACAGGAACACTGAAGCTTTCTTT. Translated: CSARDRNTEAFF. This chain links TRBV20-1 with TRBJ1-1; no reliable D call. This CDR3 has 12 residues. Trimming took off 0 bases at V and 1 base at J, with 3 bases between the two ends. Germline CDR1 and CDR2: DFQATT and SNEGSKA (reference sequence).

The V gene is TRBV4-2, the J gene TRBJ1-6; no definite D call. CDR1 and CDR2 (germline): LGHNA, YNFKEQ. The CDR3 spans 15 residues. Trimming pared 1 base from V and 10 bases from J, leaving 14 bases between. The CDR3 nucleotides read TGTGCCAGCAGCCAAGGTTCAGGATTCAAATCACCCCTCCACTTT. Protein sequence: CASSQGSGFKSPLHF.

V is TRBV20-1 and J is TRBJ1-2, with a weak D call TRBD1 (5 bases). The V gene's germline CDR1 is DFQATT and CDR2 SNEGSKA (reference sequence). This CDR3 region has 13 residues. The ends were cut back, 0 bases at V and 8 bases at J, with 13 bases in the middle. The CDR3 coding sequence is TGCAGTGCTAGAGATTTAGGGGAGCGGGGCTACACCTTC. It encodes CSARDLGERGYTF.

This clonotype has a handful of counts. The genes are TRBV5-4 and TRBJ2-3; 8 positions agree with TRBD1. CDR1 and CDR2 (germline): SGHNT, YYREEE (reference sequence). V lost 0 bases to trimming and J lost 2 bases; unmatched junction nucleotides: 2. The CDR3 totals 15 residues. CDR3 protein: CASSLEDRATDTQYF. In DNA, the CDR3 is TGTGCCAGCAGCTTGGAGGACAGGGCCACAGATACGCAGTATTTT.

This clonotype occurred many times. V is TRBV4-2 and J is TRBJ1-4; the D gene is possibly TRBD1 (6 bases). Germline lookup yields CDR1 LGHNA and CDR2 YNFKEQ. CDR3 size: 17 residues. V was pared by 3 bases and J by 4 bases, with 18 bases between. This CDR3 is CASSQGSDRSLNEKLFF. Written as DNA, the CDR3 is TGTGCCAGCAGCCAGGGTTCAGACAGGTCCCTTAATGAAAAACTGTTTTTT.

Here the CDR3 DNA reads TGTGCCAGCAGCAACGGGACAGGGGGCGCATCTGGGGCCAACGTCCTGACTTTC. Amino acids: CASSNGTGGASGANVLTF. The rearrangement uses TRBV21-1 and TRBJ2-6; TRBD1 is taken as the D call from the table, unchecked against the DNA. TRBV21-1 is described as a pseudogene. The CDR3 consists of 18 residues.

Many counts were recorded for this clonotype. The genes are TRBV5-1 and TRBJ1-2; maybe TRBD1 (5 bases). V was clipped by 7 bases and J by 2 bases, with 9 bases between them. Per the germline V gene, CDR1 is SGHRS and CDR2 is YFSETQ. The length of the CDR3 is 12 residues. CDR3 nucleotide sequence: TGCGCCAGCGGGGGAACCAACTATGGCTACACCTTC. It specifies CASGGTNYGYTF. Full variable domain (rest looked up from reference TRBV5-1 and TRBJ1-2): KAGVTQTPRYLIKTRGQQVTLSCSPISGHRSVSWYQQTPGQGLQFLFEYFSETQRNKGNFPGRFSGRQFSNSRSEMNVSTLELGDSALYLCASGGTNYGYTFGSGTRLTVV.

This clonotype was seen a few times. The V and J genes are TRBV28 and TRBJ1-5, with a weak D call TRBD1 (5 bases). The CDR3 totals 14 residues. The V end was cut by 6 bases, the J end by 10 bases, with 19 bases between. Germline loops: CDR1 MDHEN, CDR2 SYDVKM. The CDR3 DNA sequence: TGTGCCAGCAGACCCGGGACCCGTTATTATCCCCAGCATTTT. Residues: CASRPGTRYYPQHF.

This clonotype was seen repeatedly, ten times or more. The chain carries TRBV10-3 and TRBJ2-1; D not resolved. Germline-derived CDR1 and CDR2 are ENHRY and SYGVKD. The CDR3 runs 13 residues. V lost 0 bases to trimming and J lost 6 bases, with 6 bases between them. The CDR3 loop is CAISESLRNEQFF. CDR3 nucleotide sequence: TGTGCCATCAGTGAGTCGCTGCGCAATGAGCAGTTCTTC.

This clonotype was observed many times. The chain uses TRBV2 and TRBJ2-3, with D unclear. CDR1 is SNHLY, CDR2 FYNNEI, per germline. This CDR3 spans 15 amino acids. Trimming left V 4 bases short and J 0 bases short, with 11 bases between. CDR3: CASSVAKRSTDTQYF. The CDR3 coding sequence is TGTGCCAGCAGTGTGGCCAAACGCAGCACAGATACGCAGTATTTT.

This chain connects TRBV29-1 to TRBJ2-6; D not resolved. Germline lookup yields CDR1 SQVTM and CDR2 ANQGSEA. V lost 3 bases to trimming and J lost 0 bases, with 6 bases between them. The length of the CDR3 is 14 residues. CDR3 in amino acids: CSVDTSSGANVLTF. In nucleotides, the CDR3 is TGCAGCGTTGACACGAGCTCTGGGGCCAACGTCCTGACTTTC. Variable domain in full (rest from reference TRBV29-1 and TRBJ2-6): SAVISQKPSRDICQRGTSLTIQCQVDSQVTMMFWYRQQPGQSLTLIATANQGSEATYESGFVIDKFPISRPNLTFSTLTVSNMSPEDSSIYLCSVDTSSGANVLTFGAGSRLTVL.